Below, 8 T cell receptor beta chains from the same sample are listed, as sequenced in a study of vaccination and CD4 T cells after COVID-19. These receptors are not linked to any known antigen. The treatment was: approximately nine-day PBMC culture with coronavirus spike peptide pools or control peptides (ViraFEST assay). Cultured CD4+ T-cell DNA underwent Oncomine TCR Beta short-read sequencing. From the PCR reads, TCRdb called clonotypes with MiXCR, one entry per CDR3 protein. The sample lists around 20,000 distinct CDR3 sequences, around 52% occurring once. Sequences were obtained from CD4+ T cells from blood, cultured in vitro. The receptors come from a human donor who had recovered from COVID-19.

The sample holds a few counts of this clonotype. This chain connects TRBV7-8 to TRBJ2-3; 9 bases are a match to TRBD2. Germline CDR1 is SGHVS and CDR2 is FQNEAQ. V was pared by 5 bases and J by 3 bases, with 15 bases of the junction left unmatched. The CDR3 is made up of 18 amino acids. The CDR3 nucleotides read TGTGCCAGCAGCAGATGGCGGGAGGGCCTTGGCGGGACAGATACGCAGTATTTT. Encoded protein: CASSRWREGLGGTDTQYF.

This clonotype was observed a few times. CDR3 amino acids: CASSLVGRAVNTEAFF. CDR3 sequence (DNA): TGTGCCAGCAGCTTAGTTGGCAGGGCAGTGAACACTGAAGCTTTCTTT. The rearrangement links TRBV11-2 to TRBJ1-1, with D perhaps matching TRBD1 (5 bases). Germline V gene lookup returns CDR1 SGHAT and CDR2 FQNNGV. This CDR3 contains 16 residues. Trimming cost V 1 base and J 0 bases, with 12 bases left between them.

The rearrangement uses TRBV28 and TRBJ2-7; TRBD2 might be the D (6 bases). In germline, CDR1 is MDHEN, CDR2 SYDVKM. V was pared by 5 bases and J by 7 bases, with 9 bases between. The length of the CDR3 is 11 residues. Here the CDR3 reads CASSGRGEQYF. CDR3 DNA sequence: TGTGCCAGCAGTGGTCGGGGGGAGCAGTACTTC.

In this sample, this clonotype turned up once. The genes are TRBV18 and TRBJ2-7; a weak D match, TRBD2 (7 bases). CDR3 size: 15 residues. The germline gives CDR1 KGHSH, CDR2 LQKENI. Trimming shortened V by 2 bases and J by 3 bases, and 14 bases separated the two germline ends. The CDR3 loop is CASSPAGARGYEQYF. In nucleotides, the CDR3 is TGTGCCAGCTCACCAGCGGGGGCGCGGGGCTACGAGCAGTACTTC.

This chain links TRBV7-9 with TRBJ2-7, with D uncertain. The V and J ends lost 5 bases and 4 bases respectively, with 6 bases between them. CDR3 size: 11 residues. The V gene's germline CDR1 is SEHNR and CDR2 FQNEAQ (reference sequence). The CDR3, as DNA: TGTGCCAGCAGCCCTGGGTACGAGCAGTACTTC. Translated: CASSPGYEQYF.

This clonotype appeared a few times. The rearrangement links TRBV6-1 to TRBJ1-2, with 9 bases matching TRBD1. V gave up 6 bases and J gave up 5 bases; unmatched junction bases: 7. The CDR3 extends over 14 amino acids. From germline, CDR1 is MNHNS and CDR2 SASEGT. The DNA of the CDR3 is TGTGCCAGCAGAATGGGACAGGGTTTGTATGGCTACACCTTC. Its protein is CASRMGQGLYGYTF.

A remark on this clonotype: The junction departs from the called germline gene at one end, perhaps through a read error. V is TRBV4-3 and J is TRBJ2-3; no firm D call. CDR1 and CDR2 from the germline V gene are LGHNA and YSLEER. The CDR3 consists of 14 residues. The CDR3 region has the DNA TGCGCCGGCAGCCAAGATGCAAACACAGATACGCAGTATTTT. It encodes CAGSQDANTDTQYF.

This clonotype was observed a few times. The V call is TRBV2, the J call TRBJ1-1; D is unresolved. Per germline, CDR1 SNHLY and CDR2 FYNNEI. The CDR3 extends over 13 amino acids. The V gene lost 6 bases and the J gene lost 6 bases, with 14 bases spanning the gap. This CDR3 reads CASSPESSSEAFF. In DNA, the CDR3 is TGTGCCAGCAGCCCGGAATCGAGTTCTGAAGCTTTCTTT.